The 19 T cell receptor beta chains listed next were all sequenced from one sample in a study of blood T cell repertoires in COVID-19. Sequencing was performed with immunoSEQ multiplex PCR; in TCRdb, only in-frame clones are kept and a portion is missing. Of approximately 350,000 clones listed, roughly 90% are singletons. The sequenced sample consisted of peripheral blood. These TCRs come from a man between 35 and 55 years old with acute or convalescent COVID-19.

This clone occurred a few times. The J gene is TRBJ1-1, the V gene TRBV6-5; D gene ambiguous. The CDR3 runs 16 residues. The germline gives CDR1 MNHEY, CDR2 SVGAGI. V lost 4 bases and J 1 base, leaving 16 bases between the germline ends. The CDR3 is CASSSSFRFSNTEAFF. As DNA, the CDR3 is TGTGCCAGCAGTTCGAGTTTCAGGTTCTCGAACACTGAAGCTTTCTTT.

The chain carries TRBV7-2 and TRBJ2-2; 15 bases map to TRBD2. The CDR3 consists of 17 residues. V shed 0 bases and J 8 bases; nucleotides not matched to a gene: 4. The germline V gene encodes CDR1 SGHTA and CDR2 FQGNSA. CDR3 bases: TGTGCCAGCAGCTTAGCTGGACTAGCGGGAGGGTGGGGGGAGCTGTTTTTT. Its protein product is CASSLAGLAGGWGELFF.

The CDR3 bases are TGTGCCAGCAGTGACCCTATGAGTGAAGCTTTCTTT. This encodes CASSDPMSEAFF. The rearrangement links TRBV25-1 to TRBJ1-1, with D hard to call. The ends were cut back, 3 bases at V and 7 bases at J, with 9 bases in the middle. Germline lookup yields CDR1 MGHDK and CDR2 SYGVNS. The CDR3 extends over 12 amino acids.

The chain employs TRBV29-1 and TRBJ2-3, with no clear D. Per the germline V gene, CDR1 is SQVTM and CDR2 is ANQGSEA. V was shortened by 5 bases and J by 3 bases, with 9 bases between the two germline ends. This CDR3 has 12 amino acids. Written as DNA, the CDR3 is TGCAGCGTTAGCCCCAATACAGATACGCAGTATTTT. The encoded protein is CSVSPNTDTQYF.

CDR3 protein: CASSLRRTGRMETQYF. The CDR3 DNA sequence: TGCGCCAGCAGTCTACGGCGGACAGGGAGGATGGAGACCCAGTACTTC. This rearrangement joins TRBV10-2 to TRBJ2-5; 8 nucleotides line up with TRBD1. The CDR3 spans 16 residues. V lost 5 bases to trimming and J lost 5 bases; unmatched junction nucleotides: 13. Looked up from germline, CDR1 is WSHSY and CDR2 is SAAADI.

This chain connects TRBV12-3 or TRBV12-4 to TRBJ1-2; 10 positions match TRBD1. The CDR3 has 13 residues. V shed 8 bases and J 5 bases; nucleotides not matched to a gene: 5. The CDR3 spells CASQTGGGYGYTF. For the CDR3, the DNA is TGTGCCAGCCAGACAGGGGGCGGGTATGGCTACACCTTC.

The chain uses TRBV5-8 and TRBJ2-2; 11 bases agree with TRBD1. This CDR3 spans 16 amino acids. CDR1 and CDR2 from the germline V gene are SGHTS and YDEGEE. J gave up 5 bases and V 4 bases, and 7 bases lay outside the gene matches. DNA for the CDR3: TGTGCCAGCAGCCAGGCCGGGACAGGGGGGACCGGGGAGCTGTTTTTT. Amino acid sequence: CASSQAGTGGTGELFF.

This clone was seen more than once but under ten times. This chain links TRBV25-1 with TRBJ1-2; a weak D match, TRBD1 (6 bases). The CDR3 consists of 13 residues. Per the germline V gene, CDR1 is MGHDK and CDR2 is SYGVNS. Trimming removed 4 bases at V and 4 bases at J, with 10 bases between. CDR3 residues: CASSALTGYGYTF. The CDR3 region has the DNA TGTGCCAGCAGTGCTTTGACAGGCTATGGCTACACCTTC.

This clone was seen a single time. The rearrangement joins TRBV11-3 to TRBJ2-2; TRBD1 matches 9 bases. The length of the CDR3 is 14 residues. V lost 5 bases, J lost 7 bases, and 5 bases stayed unmatched. Germline V gives CDR1 SGHNT, CDR2 YENEEA. This CDR3 reads CASSPRTGVGELFF. For the CDR3, the DNA is TGTGCCAGCAGCCCCCGGACAGGGGTCGGGGAGCTGTTTTTT.

The chain couples TRBV19 to TRBJ1-5, with 7 positions matching TRBD1. Germline lookup yields CDR1 LNHDA and CDR2 SQIVND (reference sequence). CDR3 length equals 15 residues. V lost 6 bases, J lost 3 bases, and 8 bases stayed unmatched. This chain's CDR3 is CASSGGGALNQPQHF. The CDR3 coding sequence is TGTGCCAGTAGCGGAGGGGGCGCCCTCAATCAGCCCCAGCATTTT. The full variable domain, with the rest looked up from reference TRBV19 and TRBJ1-5, is DGGITQSPKYLFRKEGQNVTLSCEQNLNHDAMYWYRQDPGQGLRLIYYSQIVNDFQKGDIAEGYSVSREKKESFPLTVTSAQKNPTAFYLCASSGGGALNQPQHFGDGTRLSIL.

CDR3 sequence (DNA): TGCAGCGTTTGGTCAGTTTCCTACGAGCAGTACTTC. This translates into CSVWSVSYEQYF. The chain couples TRBV29-1 to TRBJ2-7; D gene ambiguous. This CDR3 spans 12 amino acids. V dropped 5 bases and J dropped 1 base, with 9 bases sitting between them. CDR1 and CDR2 (germline): SQVTM, ANQGSEA.

V usage is TRBV7-9 and J usage is TRBJ1-2, with D perhaps TRBD1 (5 bases). The CDR3 is 14 amino acids. Germline V gene sequence: CDR1 SEHNR, CDR2 FQNEAQ (reference sequence). V lost 7 bases, J lost 6 bases, and 18 bases lay in between. The CDR3 spells CASTAGRRGDGYTF. The CDR3 DNA reads TGTGCCAGCACCGCTGGGCGTCGGGGGGATGGCTACACCTTC.

The DNA for the CDR3 is TGTGCCAGCAGCCAAACAGGCACCGGGGAGCTGTTTTTT. This sequence encodes CASSQTGTGELFF. This rearrangement joins TRBV7-3 to TRBJ2-2; the D gene is possibly TRBD1 (5 bases). Germline V gene data show CDR1 as SGHTA and CDR2 as FQGTGA. Trimming stripped 5 bases from V and 4 bases from J, with 8 bases between. The CDR3 runs to 13 residues.

The chain is built from TRBV5-1 and TRBJ1-6, with 10 bases lining up with TRBD1. Looked up from germline, CDR1 is SGHRS and CDR2 is YFSETQ. The CDR3 runs to 15 residues. J lost 7 bases, V lost 0 bases, and 1 base had no gene match. CDR3 bases: TGCGCCAGCAGCTTGGTGGGACAGGGGAATTCACCCCTCCACTTT. Amino acid sequence: CASSLVGQGNSPLHF.

This chain joins TRBV3-1 (or the pseudogene TRBV3-2) and TRBJ2-3, with D possibly being TRBD2 (6 bases). The CDR3 loop spans 13 amino acids. The V gene lost 4 bases and the J gene lost 5 bases, with 10 bases spanning the gap. Germline lookup yields CDR1 LGHDT and CDR2 YNNKEL (reference sequence). CDR3: CASSPIGGDTQYF. CDR3 DNA sequence: TGTGCCAGCAGCCCGATCGGGGGAGATACGCAGTATTTT.

About this clone: This sample includes further DNA sequences coding for the same CDR3. The V and J genes are TRBV30 and TRBJ2-7, with D possibly TRBD2 on 6 matching bases. CDR3 length equals 11 residues. CDR1 and CDR2 from the germline V gene are GTSNPN and SVGIG (reference sequence). V dropped 0 bases and J dropped 7 bases, with 7 bases sitting between them. Here the CDR3 reads CAWSVGGEQYF. CDR3 nucleotide sequence: TGTGCCTGGAGTGTTGGAGGGGAGCAGTACTTC.

This sequence joins TRBV29-1 and TRBJ2-3, with TRBD1 as a possible D gene (6 bases). V lost 6 bases to trimming and J lost 6 bases, with 13 bases between them. This CDR3 contains 12 residues. Germline V gives CDR1 SQVTM, CDR2 ANQGSEA. In DNA form, the CDR3 reads TGCAGCGTCGGACAGAATCCCGATACGCAGTATTTT. Translating it yields CSVGQNPDTQYF.

The V gene is TRBV5-1, the J gene TRBJ1-2; TRBD1 might be the D (5 bases). The length of the CDR3 is 16 residues. With 0 bases removed from V and 0 bases from J, the gap between germline ends came to 12 bases. Germline V gives CDR1 SGHRS, CDR2 YFSETQ. This CDR3 reads CASSLVQGRSNYGYTF. Here the CDR3 DNA reads TGCGCCAGCAGCTTGGTGCAGGGCCGTTCTAACTATGGCTACACCTTC.

V usage is TRBV4-3 and J usage is TRBJ2-1; tentatively, D is TRBD2 (5 bases). The length of the CDR3 is 15 residues. From germline, CDR1 is LGHNA and CDR2 YSLEER. V was pared by 4 bases and J by 8 bases, with 18 bases between. CDR3 residues: CASSRKVEGSDEQFF. The CDR3 DNA is TGCGCCAGCAGCCGAAAAGTCGAAGGGAGCGATGAGCAGTTCTTC.